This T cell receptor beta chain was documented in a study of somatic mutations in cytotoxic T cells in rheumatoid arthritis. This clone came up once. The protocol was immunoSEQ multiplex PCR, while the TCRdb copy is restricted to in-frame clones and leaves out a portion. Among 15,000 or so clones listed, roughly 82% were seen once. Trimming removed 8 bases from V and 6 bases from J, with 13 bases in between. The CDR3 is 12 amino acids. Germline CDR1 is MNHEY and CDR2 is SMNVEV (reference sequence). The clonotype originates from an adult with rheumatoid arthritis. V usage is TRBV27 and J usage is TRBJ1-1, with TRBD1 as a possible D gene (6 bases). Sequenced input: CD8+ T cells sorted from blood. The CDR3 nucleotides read TGTGCCAGCGCCTCTAGGACAGCTGAAGCTTTCTTT. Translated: CASASRTAEAFF.